The 18 T cell receptor beta chains listed next were all sequenced from one sample in a study of blood T cell repertoires in COVID-19. Sequenced by immunoSEQ multiplex PCR; TCRdb stores in-frame clones only, minus some. The top ten hold 18% of the sample, which has about 200,000 clones, roughly 88% seen once. The material sequenced was peripheral blood. Receptor source: a man in his fifties or sixties with COVID-19, enrolled during active disease.

V gene TRBV5-5 combines with J gene TRBJ2-5; TRBD2 agrees at 8 bases. The CDR3 extends over 19 amino acids. CDR1 is SGHKS, CDR2 YYEKEE, per germline (reference sequence). V trimming: 5 bases; J trimming: 1 base; junction bases outside the gene matches: 19. CDR3 protein: CASSKVMVGGLGSQETQYF. CDR3 bases: TGTGCCAGCAGTAAGGTTATGGTGGGGGGACTAGGATCCCAAGAGACCCAGTACTTC.

The gene calls are TRBV19 and TRBJ2-1, with TRBD2 identical over 11 bases. The trim removed 5 bases at V and 9 bases at J, leaving 9 bases unmatched. Germline V CDR1 and CDR2: LNHDA, SQIVND (reference sequence). The CDR3 contains 15 residues. The CDR3 spells CASSSLAGGVTEQFF. The CDR3 bases are TGTGCCAGTAGTTCCCTAGCGGGAGGTGTAACTGAGCAGTTCTTC.

The chain joins TRBV24-1 to TRBJ2-3, with 9 positions matching TRBD1. The junction had 8 bases not matched to a gene; V was cut back by 6 bases and J by 5 bases. This CDR3 region has 15 residues. Germline values: CDR1 KGHDR, CDR2 SFDVKD. The CDR3 reads CATSRGTGRVDTQYF. The CDR3 DNA reads TGTGCCACCAGTCGAGGGACAGGGAGAGTAGATACGCAGTATTTT.

This chain joins TRBV6-5 and TRBJ2-1, with 13 bases fitting TRBD2. The CDR3 sequence is 16 residues long. Germline trimming cut 4 bases from V and 7 bases from J; bases unmatched to any gene: 7. Germline V CDR1 and CDR2: MNHEY, SVGAGI. The DNA of the CDR3 is TGTGCCAGCAGTTTCCGGACTAGCGGGGGTGGGAATGAGCAGTTCTTC. This translates into CASSFRTSGGGNEQFF.

The CDR3 DNA reads TGTGCCAGCAGCCACGGGGGAGGGTCCGAGCAGTACTTC. Protein sequence: CASSHGGGSEQYF. This rearrangement joins TRBV7-8 to TRBJ2-7; 7 bases line up with TRBD2. Germline V gene lookup returns CDR1 SGHVS and CDR2 FQNEAQ. V shed 5 bases, J shed 6 bases, and the junction held 7 bases outside the gene matches. This CDR3 is built from 13 residues.

V and J are TRBV24-1 and TRBJ1-2; 10 bases line up with TRBD1. The J segment lost 8 bases and the V segment lost 4 bases, leaving 9 bases of the junction unmatched. This CDR3 contains 15 residues. CDR1 is KGHDR, CDR2 SFDVKD, per germline. The DNA for the CDR3 is TGTGCCACCAGTGAAACCGGGACAGGGGCTCCCGGCTACACCTTC. Residues: CATSETGTGAPGYTF.

The chain couples TRBV7-2 to TRBJ2-5; 8 positions agree with TRBD1. The CDR3 is 17 amino acids. J lost 5 bases, V lost 5 bases, and 16 bases had no gene match. Germline CDR1 and CDR2: SGHTA and FQGNSA. Here the CDR3 reads CASSLEDPTGGYETQYF. The DNA for the CDR3 is TGTGCCAGCAGCCTAGAGGACCCAACAGGGGGTTATGAGACCCAGTACTTC.

The V gene is TRBV5-6, the J gene TRBJ2-3, with TRBD2 matching 8 bases. CDR1 SGHDT and CDR2 YYEEEE come from the germline V gene. The CDR3 covers 14 residues. V lost 6 bases to trimming and J lost 3 bases; unmatched junction nucleotides: 6. The CDR3 here is CASTLAGSTDTQYF. As DNA, the CDR3 is TGTGCCAGCACCTTAGCGGGAAGTACAGATACGCAGTATTTT. Variable domain in full (rest from reference TRBV5-6 and TRBJ2-3): DAGVTQSPTHLIKTRGQQVTLRCSPKSGHDTVSWYQQALGQGPQFIFQYYEEEERQRGNFPDRFSGHQFPNYSSELNVNALLLGDSALYLCASTLAGSTDTQYFGPGTRLTVL.

This chain joins TRBV19 and TRBJ1-2; perhaps TRBD1 as D (6 bases). The germline V and J ends were trimmed by 5 bases and 7 bases, with 17 bases remaining between them. CDR3 length: 14 amino acids. Germline CDR1 reads LNHDA; CDR2 reads SQIVND (reference sequence). The CDR3 DNA sequence: TGTGCCAGTAGTCTACCAAACAGGGTTGCTGGCTACACCTTC. Translated: CASSLPNRVAGYTF.

V is TRBV7-8 and J is TRBJ2-5; maybe TRBD2 (6 bases). Deletions cut 5 bases from V and 3 bases from J, with 13 bases between. Per the germline V gene, CDR1 is SGHVS and CDR2 is FQNEAQ. The length of the CDR3 is 14 residues. CDR3 loop: CASSRTVAEETQYF. The CDR3 DNA sequence: TGTGCCAGCAGCCGAACAGTAGCGGAAGAGACCCAGTACTTC.

The V gene is TRBV12-5, the J gene TRBJ1-1; the D gene is possibly TRBD1 (5 bases). CDR1 and CDR2 from the germline V gene are LGHNT and FRNRAP. Trimming shortened V by 3 bases and J by 4 bases, and 21 bases separated the two germline ends. The CDR3 is made up of 17 amino acids. CDR3: CASGFENPQGTATEAFF. CDR3 bases: TGTGCTAGTGGTTTCGAAAACCCCCAGGGAACTGCCACTGAAGCTTTCTTT.

The genes are TRBV2 and TRBJ2-1, with a tentative D call TRBD1 (5 bases). The CDR3 has 16 residues. The ends were cut back, 1 base at V and 6 bases at J, with 16 bases in the middle. Germline V lookup: CDR1 SNHLY, CDR2 FYNNEI. The chain's CDR3 is CASSEGNPQVRNEQFF. CDR3 DNA sequence: TGTGCCAGCAGTGAAGGAAACCCACAGGTTCGCAATGAGCAGTTCTTC.

This chain connects TRBV5-1 to TRBJ2-7; D might be TRBD2 (5 bases). The CDR3 consists of 13 residues. CDR1 and CDR2 (germline): SGHRS, YFSETQ. Deletions cut 1 base from V and 5 bases from J, with 10 bases between. The CDR3 spells CASSLRPGDEQYF. The CDR3 DNA follows: TGCGCCAGCAGCTTGCGACCCGGGGACGAGCAGTACTTC.

The CDR3 DNA follows: TGTGCCACCAGTGACTACACAGATACGCAGTATTTT. This gives the protein CATSDYTDTQYF. The chain carries TRBV24-1 and TRBJ2-3; D is unresolved. V gave up 4 bases and J gave up 2 bases, with 3 bases separating them. In germline, CDR1 is KGHDR, CDR2 SFDVKD. This CDR3 spans 12 amino acids.

This rearrangement joins TRBV6-4 to TRBJ1-2, with TRBD1 matching 9 bases. V lost 2 bases to trimming and J lost 4 bases; unmatched junction nucleotides: 5. The length of the CDR3 is 15 residues. CDR1 and CDR2 (germline): MRHNA, SNTAGT. CDR3 sequence: CASSDPDRGVYGYTF. DNA for the CDR3: TGTGCCAGCAGTGACCCGGACAGGGGAGTCTATGGCTACACCTTC.

The rearrangement joins TRBV18 to TRBJ2-5; TRBD1 matches at 8 bases. V dropped 3 bases and J dropped 4; count of bases not matched to a gene: 7. The germline V gene encodes CDR1 KGHSH and CDR2 LQKENI. The CDR3 runs 15 residues. The CDR3 loop reads CASSPPTGGGETQYF. The CDR3 region has the DNA TGTGCCAGCTCACCGCCTACAGGGGGAGGAGAGACCCAGTACTTC.

This clone appeared a single time. This chain connects TRBV5-4 to TRBJ1-5, with 7 bases matching TRBD1. J was trimmed by 2 bases and V by 5 bases; bases with no gene match: 1. Germline V CDR1 and CDR2: SGHNT, YYREEE (reference sequence). This CDR3 is 13 amino acids long. The CDR3 nucleotides read TGTGCCAGCAGTACAGGGGGCAATCAGCCCCAGCATTTT. Its translation is CASSTGGNQPQHF.

This chain joins TRBV29-1 and TRBJ2-3, with D unresolved. The CDR3 loop spans 12 amino acids. V was shortened by 0 bases and J by 10 bases, with 11 bases between the two germline ends. Germline CDR1 SQVTM, CDR2 ANQGSEA. The CDR3 protein is CSVEESAQAQYF. The CDR3 coding sequence is TGCAGCGTTGAAGAGTCAGCTCAGGCGCAGTATTTT.